This T cell receptor beta chain was documented in a study of blood T cells in healthy people across ages. Whole-study context: Through template switching, about one barcoded beta molecule was captured per two T cells, as measured in model experiments.

Study-level results: Naive and antigen-experienced cells were not separated, limiting conclusive comparison.

Total RNA extraction produced at least 6 micrograms (per sample) for the study. Next came a second PCR, run for roughly 6 to 11 cycles, which used a sample-barcoded 5' primer along with a J-beta primer mix. TCRdb passed the 5' RACE reads through MiXCR, listing each CDR3 protein once. Here the sample spans 1.8 million or so distinct CDR3 sequences, about two fifths being singletons. Per the germline V gene, CDR1 is SQVTM and CDR2 is ANQGSEA. Losses at the gene ends were 7 bases for V and 6 bases for J; bases not matched to a gene: 9. The CDR3 is 14 residues long. In regard to this clonotype: The antigen remains undetermined.

Input material: blood. The rearrangement links TRBV29-1 to TRBJ2-1, with 10 bases aligning to TRBD2. The sequence was collected from a human donor in good health. CDR3 in DNA: TGCAGCGCCTGCCCTAGCGGGGGAACCAATGAGCAGTTCTTC. It is translated as CSACPSGGTNEQFF.